This T cell receptor beta chain was identified in a study of blood T cell repertoires in COVID-19. Study-level background: COVID-19 samples collected from the United States, Italy and Spain covered acute and convalescent phases. The analysed material was cDNA or gDNA that came from T cells, B-cell-depleted T cells, or PBMCs.

The length of the CDR3 is 14 residues. The trim removed 6 bases at V and 5 bases at J, leaving 7 bases unmatched. Germline V CDR1 and CDR2: MNHNY, SVGAGI (reference sequence). Study processing details: By means of reference gene primer amplification, nucleated cell counts were estimated. Some clones are missing from TCRdb's copy, which holds only in-frame ones; the method was immunoSEQ multiplex PCR. For V, J and clone size, that table is used; D and trimming come from the DNA. The sample carries tens of thousands of clones, 85% recorded once. The rearrangement uses TRBV6-6 and TRBJ2-1, with 7 bases aligning to TRBD1. This TCR came from a man of 80 years or more with acute or convalescent COVID-19. The sample was peripheral blood. The CDR3 sequence: CASRPGTVHNEQFF. The CDR3 coding sequence is TGTGCCAGCAGACCCGGGACAGTGCACAATGAGCAGTTCTTC.